Detailed here is one TCR beta chain. Source study methods: How many nucleated cells were present was estimated from reference gene primer amplification. Sequencing was performed with immunoSEQ multiplex PCR; in TCRdb, only in-frame clones are kept and a portion is missing. V and J calls and clone size are those listed in that table; D and trimming were worked out from the DNA. Seen here are 150,000 or so clones, 75% to 85% observed once, and the top ten hold 10% to 15%. Germline V gives CDR1 LNHDA, CDR2 SQIVND (reference sequence). Unmatched junction bases numbered 10, after V lost 5 bases and J lost 6 bases. The CDR3 runs 15 residues. This sample was included in a study of blood T cell repertoires in COVID-19. About the study: Acute and convalescent COVID-19 specimens originated in the United States, Italy and Spain. PBMCs, B-cell-depleted T cells, or T cells were the source of the cDNA or gDNA that made up the material.

The clonotype was recovered from a man in his 60s with active or convalescent COVID-19. V usage is TRBV19 and J usage is TRBJ1-2; 9 nucleotides line up with TRBD1. Source material: peripheral blood. The CDR3 protein is CASSVSTGTGNGYTF. CDR3 nucleotides: TGTGCCAGTAGTGTATCGACCGGGACAGGGAATGGCTACACCTTC.